The 17 T cell receptor beta chains below come from one sample, sequenced in a study of T cells in Graves' hyperthyroidism and ophthalmopathy. Amplification of TCR beta CDR3 regions was performed using RNA transcripts as template. TCR CDR3 regions were first amplified by RT-PCR with HTBI primers. In TCRdb, the multiplex PCR reads were re-called with MiXCR into one record per CDR3 protein. The profile shows about 770,000 distinct CDR3 sequences, around 20% of them singletons. The specimen sequenced was blood. Receptor source: a woman aged 45-60 years with Graves' hyperthyroidism that later progressed to Graves' ophthalmopathy.

This clonotype showed up many times. This chain joins TRBV3-1 and TRBJ1-2, with D possibly being TRBD1 (5 bases). Trimming removed 1 base from V and 4 bases from J, with 10 bases in between. There are 14 residues in the CDR3. CDR1 and CDR2 (germline): LGHDT, YNNKEL (reference sequence). The CDR3 region is CASSQGGDSYGYTF. The DNA of the CDR3 is TGTGCCAGCAGCCAAGGGGGAGACAGCTATGGCTACACCTTC.

V gene TRBV15 combines with J gene TRBJ1-4; TRBD1 agrees at 10 bases. Germline V CDR1 and CDR2: LNHNV, YYDKDF (reference sequence). Trimming removed 0 bases from V and 8 bases from J; junction bases left unmatched: 6. The CDR3 length is 16 residues. The CDR3 reads CATSRDVPGQGEKLFF. CDR3 bases: TGTGCCACCAGCAGAGACGTTCCGGGACAGGGGGAAAAACTGTTTTTT.

This clonotype appeared a few times. The V gene is TRBV29-1, the J gene TRBJ1-2; the D gene is possibly TRBD1 (5 bases). The length of the CDR3 is 13 residues. V lost 6 bases and J lost 6, with 17 bases in between. Germline CDR1 is SQVTM and CDR2 is ANQGSEA. The CDR3 is CSVLRLGVDGYTF. CDR3 DNA sequence: TGCAGCGTCCTAAGGCTGGGGGTTGATGGCTACACCTTC.

This clonotype was picked up a small number of times. The chain combines TRBV9 with TRBJ2-3; D gene ambiguous. The CDR3 length is 16 residues. The V gene lost 0 bases and the J gene lost 4 bases, with 15 bases spanning the gap. Germline CDR1 is SGDLS and CDR2 is YYNGEE. In DNA form, the CDR3 reads TGTGCCAGCAGCGTAGGTCGTGGACCGACTCCAGATACGCAGTATTTT. This sequence encodes CASSVGRGPTPDTQYF.

The chain combines TRBV7-9 with TRBJ2-2; TRBD1 matches 7 bases. Germline V lookup: CDR1 SEHNR, CDR2 FQNEAQ (reference sequence). The junction had 1 base not matched to a gene; V was cut back by 2 bases and J by 7 bases. This CDR3 has 13 amino acids. The CDR3 DNA reads as TGTGCCAGCAGCTTACAGGGGGACGGGGAGCTGTTTTTT. Encoded protein: CASSLQGDGELFF.

The CDR3: CASNRWGRSSYNEQFF. DNA of the CDR3: TGCGCCAGCAACCGATGGGGCAGGAGCTCCTACAATGAGCAGTTCTTC. The J gene is TRBJ2-1, the V gene TRBV5-1; D perhaps matches TRBD1 (5 bases). V was cut by 6 bases and J by 0 bases, with 16 bases left in between. Germline-derived CDR1 and CDR2 are SGHRS and YFSETQ. The CDR3 runs to 16 residues.

This clonotype showed up many times. This chain connects TRBV3-1 to TRBJ2-1; the D is unclear. V was cut by 1 base and J by 8 bases, with 6 bases left in between. The length of the CDR3 is 12 residues. Per germline, CDR1 LGHDT and CDR2 YNNKEL (reference sequence). This CDR3 reads CASSQADHEQFF. The CDR3 DNA is TGTGCCAGCAGCCAAGCGGACCATGAGCAGTTCTTC.

This clonotype was counted ten times or more. The chain recombines TRBV30 with TRBJ1-1, with TRBD1 matching over 9 bases. Looked up from germline, CDR1 is GTSNPN and CDR2 is SVGIG (reference sequence). V lost 4 bases to trimming and J lost 3 bases; unmatched junction nucleotides: 15. There are 17 residues in the CDR3. CDR3 DNA sequence: TGTGCCTGGACCGGGTCTCCGCCGACAGGGGGGGACACTGAAGCTTTCTTT. It translates to CAWTGSPPTGGDTEAFF. Complete variable domain (other parts from reference TRBV30 and TRBJ1-1): SQTIHQWPATLVQPVGSPLSLECTVEGTSNPNLYWYRQAAGRGLQLLFYSVGIGQISSEVPQNLSASRPQDRQFILSSKKLLLSDSGFYLCAWTGSPPTGGDTEAFFGQGTRLTVV.

This clonotype was seen ten or more times. The chain joins TRBV11-2 to TRBJ2-7, with D maybe TRBD2 (6 bases). The V end was cut by 5 bases, the J end by 0 bases, with 17 bases between. CDR3 size: 16 residues. CDR1 and CDR2 from the germline V gene are SGHAT and FQNNGV. CDR3 protein: CASSIPGREPSYEQYF. CDR3 bases: TGTGCCAGCAGCATACCCGGGCGGGAACCCTCCTACGAGCAGTACTTC.

The chain carries TRBV6-1 and TRBJ1-1; D might be TRBD1 (6 bases). This CDR3 region has 15 residues. In germline, CDR1 is MNHNS, CDR2 SASEGT. The V end was cut by 1 base, the J end by 4 bases, with 13 bases between. CDR3 DNA: TGTGCCAGCAGTGAAGGGGGGGGGCGAGGCACTGAAGCTTTCTTT. Translation: CASSEGGGRGTEAFF.

This clonotype was detected many times. The chain has TRBV30 and TRBJ2-1; TRBD2 aligns across 9 bases. Germline CDR1 GTSNPN, CDR2 SVGIG (reference sequence). J was trimmed by 4 bases and V by 3 bases; bases with no gene match: 4. This CDR3 is built from 14 residues. In DNA, the CDR3 is TGTGCCTGGAGAACTAGCGGGTTTTACAATGAGCAGTTCTTC. Amino acids: CAWRTSGFYNEQFF.

This clonotype came up a few times. The V and J genes are TRBV7-9 and TRBJ2-7, with D maybe TRBD2 (5 bases). CDR3 length: 13 amino acids. The V gene's germline CDR1 is SEHNR and CDR2 FQNEAQ (reference sequence). V dropped 3 bases and J dropped 3 bases, with 9 bases sitting between them. CDR3 residues: CASSLPAGYEQYF. The CDR3 DNA is TGTGCCAGCAGCTTGCCCGCGGGCTACGAGCAGTACTTC.

This clonotype was observed a handful of times. The chain employs TRBV29-1 and TRBJ1-2; 12 bases line up with TRBD1. Germline values: CDR1 SQVTM, CDR2 ANQGSEA. CDR3 length: 12 residues. The junction had 2 bases not matched to a gene; V was cut back by 6 bases and J by 6 bases. Here the CDR3 reads CSVGTGGDGYTF. The CDR3 DNA sequence: TGCAGCGTAGGGACAGGGGGCGATGGCTACACCTTC.

The chain uses TRBV27 and TRBJ2-5; the match to TRBD2 covers 9 bases. The CDR3 contains 15 residues. The V gene's germline CDR1 is MNHEY and CDR2 SMNVEV (reference sequence). Trimming at V came to 3 bases and at J to 3 bases, leaving 5 bases not matched to a gene. The CDR3 here is CASSLWGGGEETQYF. As DNA, the CDR3 is TGTGCCAGCAGTTTGTGGGGCGGGGGGGAAGAGACCCAGTACTTC.

At least ten counts were recorded for this clonotype. CDR3 in amino acids: CASSQTGILYEQYF. The CDR3 coding sequence is TGTGCCAGCAGCCAGACAGGAATCCTCTACGAGCAGTACTTC. This rearrangement joins TRBV6-1 to TRBJ2-7, with D maybe TRBD1 (6 bases). CDR3 size: 14 residues. Germline V gene data show CDR1 as MNHNS and CDR2 as SASEGT. V was cut by 6 bases and J by 3 bases, with 15 bases left in between.

This clonotype has just a few counts. The V call is TRBV12-3 or TRBV12-4, the J call TRBJ2-7; 10 bases fit TRBD1. Germline trimming cut 4 bases from V and 5 bases from J; bases unmatched to any gene: 5. The CDR3 contains 14 residues. CDR3 residues: CASSYLGQGNEQYF. Written as DNA, the CDR3 is TGTGCCAGCAGTTATTTGGGACAGGGGAACGAGCAGTACTTC.

This clonotype was detected many times. The rearrangement uses TRBV7-9 and TRBJ2-1; 12 nucleotides match TRBD2. In germline, CDR1 is SEHNR, CDR2 FQNEAQ (reference sequence). This CDR3 has 17 residues. V was pared by 1 base and J by 6 bases, with 7 bases of the junction left unmatched. The CDR3: CASSLVARTSGANEQFF. The CDR3 nucleotides are TGTGCCAGCAGCTTAGTCGCCCGGACTAGCGGGGCCAATGAGCAGTTCTTC.